What follows describes a single TCR beta chain. The sample is drawn from a study of blood T cells in healthy people across ages. The length of the CDR3 is 15 residues. CDR1 SGHKS and CDR2 YYEKEE come from the germline V gene (reference sequence). The use of a sample-barcoded 5' primer and a J-beta primer mix characterized a second PCR of about 6 to 12 cycles. TCRdb redid the calling of the 5' RACE reads with MiXCR, one entry per CDR3 protein. The top ten clones hold approximately 22% of a sample with 1.8 million or so distinct CDR3 sequences, around 42% of them seen once. This chain connects TRBV5-5 to TRBJ2-4; D is tentatively TRBD1 or TRBD2 (6 bases each). The DNA end favors TRBJ2-7, so the J call may be wrong. Source material: blood. This sequence originates from a human donor in good health. CDR3 sequence reads: CASSFRGPRSYEQYF. DNA for the CDR3: TGTGCCAGCAGCTTTCGGGGGCCGAGATCCTACGAGCAGTACTTC.